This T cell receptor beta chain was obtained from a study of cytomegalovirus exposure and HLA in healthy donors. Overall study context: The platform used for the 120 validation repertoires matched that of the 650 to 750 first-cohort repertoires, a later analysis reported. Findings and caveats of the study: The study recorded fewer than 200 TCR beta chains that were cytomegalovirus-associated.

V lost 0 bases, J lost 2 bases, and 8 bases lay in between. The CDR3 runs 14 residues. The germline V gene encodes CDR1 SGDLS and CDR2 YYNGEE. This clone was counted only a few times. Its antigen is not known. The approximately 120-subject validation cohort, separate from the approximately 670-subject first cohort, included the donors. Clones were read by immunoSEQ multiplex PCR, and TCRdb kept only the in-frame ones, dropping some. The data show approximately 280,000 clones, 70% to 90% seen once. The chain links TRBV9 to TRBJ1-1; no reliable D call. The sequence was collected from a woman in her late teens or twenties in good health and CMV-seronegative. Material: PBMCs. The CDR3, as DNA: TGTGCCAGCAGCGTAGGCCAGATTAACACTGAAGCTTTCTTT. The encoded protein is CASSVGQINTEAFF.